This T cell receptor (beta chain) was recorded in a study of shared clonotypes between healthy human individuals. Some clones are missing from TCRdb's copy, which holds only in-frame ones; the method was immunoSEQ multiplex PCR. This sample carries a few million clones, 80% to 95% of them seen once, and the ten largest clones take 0.39%. Details on this clone: Other nucleotide sequences from this sample produce the same CDR3.

V dropped 3 bases and J dropped 0 bases, with 7 bases sitting between them. The CDR3 covers 14 residues. From germline, CDR1 is SNHLY and CDR2 FYNNEI. The sequenced sample was naive CD4+ T cells from PBMCs. The subset: CD45RA+ positively selected. The source of this sequence is a man younger than 30 in good health. Some clones in this sample may be carry-over from other donors' samples. This rearrangement joins TRBV2 to TRBJ2-3; a possible D gene is TRBD1 (5 bases). CDR3 bases: TGTGCCAGCAGTGAGGGGCTCAGCACAGATACGCAGTATTTT. It yields the protein CASSEGLSTDTQYF.